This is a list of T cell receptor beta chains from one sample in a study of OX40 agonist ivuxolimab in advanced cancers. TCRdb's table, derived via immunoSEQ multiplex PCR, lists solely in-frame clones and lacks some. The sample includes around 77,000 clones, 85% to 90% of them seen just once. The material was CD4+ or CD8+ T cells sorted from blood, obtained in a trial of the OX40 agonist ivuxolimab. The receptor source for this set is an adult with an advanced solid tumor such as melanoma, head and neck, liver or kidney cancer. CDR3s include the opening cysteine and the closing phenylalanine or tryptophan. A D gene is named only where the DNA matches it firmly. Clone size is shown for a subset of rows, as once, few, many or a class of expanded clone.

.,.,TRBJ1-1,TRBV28,TGTGCCAGCAGCGGTGGCGGGGCTCCGAACACTGAAGCTTTCTTT,CASSGGGAPNTEAFF
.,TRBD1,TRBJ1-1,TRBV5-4,TGTGCCAGCAGCCCAGCCCCTAGGACAGGACTGAACACTGAAGCTTTCTTT,CASSPAPRTGLNTEAFF
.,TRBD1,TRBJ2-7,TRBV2,TGTGCCAGCATAAACTGGGGACAGGGGCAATACGAGCAGTACTTC,CASINWGQGQYEQYF
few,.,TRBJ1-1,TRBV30,TGTGCCTGGAGTCCCCTCGGTAGCATGAACACTGAAGCTTTCTTT,CAWSPLGSMNTEAFF
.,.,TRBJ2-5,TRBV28,TGTGCCAGCGCACGCCCTCCAGAGACCCAGTACTTC,CASARPPETQYF
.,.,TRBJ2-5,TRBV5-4,TGTGCCAGCAGCTTGATGGGCAGGGACCAAGAGACCCAGTACTTC,CASSLMGRDQETQYF
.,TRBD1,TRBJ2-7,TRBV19,TGTGCCAGTAGTATCCCCGGACAGGGGTACGAGCAGTACTTC,CASSIPGQGYEQYF
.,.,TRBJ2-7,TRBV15,TGTGCCACCAGCAGAGCCGGGGGACAGTCCTACGAGCAGTACTTC,CATSRAGGQSYEQYF
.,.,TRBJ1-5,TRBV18,TGTGCCAGCTCACCGCGAGGCAGGGAATCGGGTCAGCCCCAGCATTTT,CASSPRGRESGQPQHF
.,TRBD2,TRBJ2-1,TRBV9,TGTGCCAGCAGCCCAAGTTCGCGGCGGGGGTTAAATGAGCAGTTCTTC,CASSPSSRRGLNEQFF
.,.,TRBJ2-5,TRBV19,TGTGCCAGTAGTATTGAACTTCAAGAGACCCAGTACTTC,CASSIELQETQYF
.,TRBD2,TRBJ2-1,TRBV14,TGTGCCAGCAGCCAAGATCTAGCGGGAGGGCCGGGAAATGAGCAGTTCTTC,CASSQDLAGGPGNEQFF
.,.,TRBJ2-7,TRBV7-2,TGTGCCAGCAGCTTAGTCGGCCAGCTAAATTACGAGCAGTACTTC,CASSLVGQLNYEQYF
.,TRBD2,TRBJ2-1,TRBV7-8,TGTGCCAGCAGCTTAGGGGCACTAGCGGGCTGGTTCTTC,CASSLGALAGWFF
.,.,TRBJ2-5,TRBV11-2,TGTGCCAGCAGCTTACACCGTAGCCCGGGCCAAGAGACCCAGTACTTC,CASSLHRSPGQETQYF
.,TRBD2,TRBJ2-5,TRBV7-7,TGTGCTAGCAGCTTAGGTACTAGCGGGAGGACAGAGACCCAGTACTTC,CASSLGTSGRTETQYF
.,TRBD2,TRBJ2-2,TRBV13,TGTGCCAGCAGCTTCCGCGGACTAGCGGGGGGGAACACCGGGGAGCTGTTTTTT,CASSFRGLAGGNTGELFF
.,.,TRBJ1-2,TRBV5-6,TGTGCCAGCAGCCGAGGACCCAACTATGGCTACACCTTC,CASSRGPNYGYTF
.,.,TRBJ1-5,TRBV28,TGTGCCAGCAGTCAGGGCCGGGGGCATCAGCCCCAGCATTTT,CASSQGRGHQPQHF
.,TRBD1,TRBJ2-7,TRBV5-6,TGTGCCAGCAACTTCCGGGACAGGGGAAACAGCGAGCAGTACTTC,CASNFRDRGNSEQYF
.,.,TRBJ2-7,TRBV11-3,TGTGCCAGCAGCCCGGGGGGACAGTTCGAGCAGTACTTC,CASSPGGQFEQYF
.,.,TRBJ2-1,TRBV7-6,TGTGCCAGCAGCACCCCAGGACTAAACAATGAGCAGTTCTTC,CASSTPGLNNEQFF
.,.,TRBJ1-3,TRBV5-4,TGTGCCAGCAGCTTGTTAATCGGCGGACCTGGAAACACCATATATTTT,CASSLLIGGPGNTIYF
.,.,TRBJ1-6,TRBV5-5,TGTGCCAGCAGCCAGACGGGCGGTAATTCACCCCTCCACTTT,CASSQTGGNSPLHF
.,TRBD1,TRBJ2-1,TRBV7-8,TGTGCCAGCAGCACCCGCGACAGGGGGAATGAGCAGTTCTTC,CASSTRDRGNEQFF
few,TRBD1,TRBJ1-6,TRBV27,TGTGCCAGCAGTTTACTGGGGACAGGCAATTCACCCCTCCACTTT,CASSLLGTGNSPLHF
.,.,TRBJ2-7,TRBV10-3,TGTGCCATCAGTGAGCCACGGGGGAAGTCCTACGAGCAGTACTTC,CAISEPRGKSYEQYF
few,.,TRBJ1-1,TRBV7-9,TGTGCCAGCAGCCTGTACAACACTGAAGCTTTCTTT,CASSLYNTEAFF
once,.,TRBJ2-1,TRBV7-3,TGTGCCAGCAGCTTAATATACAATGAGCAGTTCTTC,CASSLIYNEQFF
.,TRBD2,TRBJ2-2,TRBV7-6,TGTGCCAGCAGCCGACTAGCGGGAGCCAACACCGGGGAGCTGTTTTTT,CASSRLAGANTGELFF
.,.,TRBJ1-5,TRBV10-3,TGTGCCATCAGTGAGTCACGACAGAATAGCAATCAGCCCCAGCATTTT,CAISESRQNSNQPQHF
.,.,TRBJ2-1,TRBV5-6,TGTGCCAGCAGCTTGGGACCCTCCGCCTACAATGAGCAGTTCTTC,CASSLGPSAYNEQFF
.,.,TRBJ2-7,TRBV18,TGTGCCAGCTCACCAGAGTCCTACGAGCAGTACTTC,CASSPESYEQYF
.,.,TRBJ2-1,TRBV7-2,TGTGCCAGCAGCTTAGTTCGTAGGTTTAAGGATGAGCAGTTCTTC,CASSLVRRFKDEQFF
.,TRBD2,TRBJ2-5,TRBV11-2,TGTGCCAGCAGCCCTTGGGGGGGGAACCAAGAGACCCAGTACTTC,CASSPWGGNQETQYF
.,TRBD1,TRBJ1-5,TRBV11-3,TGTGCCAGCAGCTTACCCAAAGAAAAGGGGGCGCAGGACAATCAGCCCCAGCATTTT,CASSLPKEKGAQDNQPQHF
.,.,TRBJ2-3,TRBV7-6,TGTGCCAGCAGCTCTGGTGGGGGGGCAGCCACAGATACGCAGTATTTT,CASSSGGGAATDTQYF
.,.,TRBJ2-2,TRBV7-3,TGTGCCAGCAGCTTAACTCAGGGTACCGGGGAGCTGTTTTTT,CASSLTQGTGELFF
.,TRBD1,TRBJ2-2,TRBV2,TGTGCCAGCAGTGGGGACAGGGTCGGCGGGGAGCTGTTTTTT,CASSGDRVGGELFF
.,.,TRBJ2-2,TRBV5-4,TGTGCCAGCAGCCCCTCAGCCAGATCGAACACCGGGGAGCTGTTTTTT,CASSPSARSNTGELFF
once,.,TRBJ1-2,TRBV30,TGTGCCCTGGATGATATTGGGCTCGACTATGGCTACACCTTC,CALDDIGLDYGYTF
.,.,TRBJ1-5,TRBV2,TGTGCCAGCAGTGGGGGGAGAGGAGTTAATAGCAATCAGCCCCAGCATTTT,CASSGGRGVNSNQPQHF
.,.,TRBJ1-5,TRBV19,TGTGCCAGTAGAACAGGGATGAATCAGCCCCAGCATTTT,CASRTGMNQPQHF
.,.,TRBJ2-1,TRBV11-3,TGTGCCAGCAGCTTAGTCCCCCAGAACAATGAGCAGTTCTTC,CASSLVPQNNEQFF
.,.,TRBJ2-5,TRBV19,TGTGCCAGTAGTATAGCGGGAAAGCGAGAGACCCAGTACTTC,CASSIAGKRETQYF
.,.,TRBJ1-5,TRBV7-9,TGTGCCAGCAGCTATGCTAGCAATCAGCCCCAGCATTTT,CASSYASNQPQHF
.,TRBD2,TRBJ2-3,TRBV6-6,TGTGCCAGCAGACCAGCGGGAGGGCCGGGCACAGATACGCAGTATTTT,CASRPAGGPGTDTQYF
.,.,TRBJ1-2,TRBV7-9,TGTGCCAGCAGCTTACTTGGCAGGGAGAGCGGCTACACCTTC,CASSLLGRESGYTF
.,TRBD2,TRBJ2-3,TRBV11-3,TGTGCCAGCAGCTTACCTCCCTTTGGGGGAGGGAGGACAGATACGCAGTATTTT,CASSLPPFGGGRTDTQYF
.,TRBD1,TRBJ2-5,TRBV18,TGTGCCAGCTCCCCGGACAGGGTAGGGACCCAGTACTTC,CASSPDRVGTQYF
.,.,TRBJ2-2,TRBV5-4,TGTGCCAGCAGCTTGGACCCAGGAATGGGCGGGGAGCTGTTTTTT,CASSLDPGMGGELFF
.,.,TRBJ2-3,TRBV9,TGTGCCAGCAGCGTAGTATCAGGGCCAGATACGCAGTATTTT,CASSVVSGPDTQYF
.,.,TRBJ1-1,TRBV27,TGTGCCAGCAGCTACAAGGGCGAGACTGAAGCTTTCTTT,CASSYKGETEAFF
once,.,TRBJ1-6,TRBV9,TGTGCCAGTGGGGACACCCTCATTTCACCCCTCCACTTT,CASGDTLISPLHF
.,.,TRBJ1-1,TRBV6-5,TGTGCCAGCACTCCTAACGGGGGCACTGAAGCTTTCTTT,CASTPNGGTEAFF
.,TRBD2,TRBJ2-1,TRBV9,TGTGCCAGCAGCGTTAGCGGGGCAAACAATGAGCAGTTCTTC,CASSVSGANNEQFF
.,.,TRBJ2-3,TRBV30,TGTGCCTGGACCCTCCTTACGCCTTCTCCCCGGGGTACGCAGTATTTT,CAWTLLTPSPRGTQYF
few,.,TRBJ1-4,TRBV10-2,TGCGCCAGCAGTGAGAACGGAGGCCCTAATGAAAAACTGTTTTTT,CASSENGGPNEKLFF
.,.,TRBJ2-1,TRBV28,TGTGCCAGCAGTTTAAATCGGGGTATTTACAATGAGCAGTTCTTC,CASSLNRGIYNEQFF